This T cell receptor beta chain appears in the sequencing data of a study of T cells after somatic rescue of genetic block. This table comes from immunoSEQ multiplex PCR, and its TCRdb copy is limited to in-frame clones, with some not included. The repertoire includes 70,000 to 95,000 clones, more than 80% of them detected once, and 1.6% sits in the top ten. This CDR3 has 15 amino acids. Looked up from germline, CDR1 is SGHTA and CDR2 is FQGNSA. V lost 1 base and J 4 bases, leaving 10 bases between the germline ends. This sequence was found in a woman aged 18-30 years. V is TRBV7-2 and J is TRBJ1-4; no clear D. The sample was peripheral blood mononuclear cells (PBMCs). The chain's CDR3 is CASSLGGRRNEKLFF. CDR3 in DNA: TGTGCCAGCAGCTTAGGCGGCAGGCGTAATGAAAAACTGTTTTTT.